This T cell receptor beta chain was found in a study of control samples from healthy donors and cancer patients. This clone has just one count. Assay: immunoSEQ multiplex PCR; the TCRdb copy retains only in-frame clones and omits some. This sample yields about 53,000 clones, of which approximately 86% are seen a single time; about 14% belongs to the top ten. The source of this sequence is a man in his sixties with head and neck cancer. Sequencing was performed on PBMCs.

In nucleotides, the CDR3 is TGTGCCAGCAGTTACTCAGGACAGGGAAGTAGGTACGAGCAGTACTTC. Its protein is CASSYSGQGSRYEQYF. The chain joins TRBV6-6 to TRBJ2-7; 8 bases align to TRBD1. This CDR3 region has 16 residues. Germline CDR1 MNHNY, CDR2 SVGAGI (reference sequence). The V and J ends lost 0 bases and 4 bases, in that order; junction bases with no gene match: 8.